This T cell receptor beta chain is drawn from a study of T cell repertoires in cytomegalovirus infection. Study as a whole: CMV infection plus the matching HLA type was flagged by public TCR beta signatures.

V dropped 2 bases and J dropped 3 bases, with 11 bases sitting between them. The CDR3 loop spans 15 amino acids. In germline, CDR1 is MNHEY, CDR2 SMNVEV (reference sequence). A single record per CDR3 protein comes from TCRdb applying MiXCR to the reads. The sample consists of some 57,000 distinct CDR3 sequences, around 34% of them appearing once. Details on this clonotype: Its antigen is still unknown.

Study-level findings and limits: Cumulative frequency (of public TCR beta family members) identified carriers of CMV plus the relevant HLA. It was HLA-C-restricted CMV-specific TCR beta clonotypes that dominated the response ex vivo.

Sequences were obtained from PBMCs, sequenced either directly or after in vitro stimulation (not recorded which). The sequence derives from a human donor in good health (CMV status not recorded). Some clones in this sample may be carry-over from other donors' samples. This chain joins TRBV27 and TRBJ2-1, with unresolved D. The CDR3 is CASSLGFIGYNEQFF. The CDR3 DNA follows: TGTGCCAGCAGTTTAGGGTTTATAGGCTACAATGAGCAGTTCTTC.